The T cell receptor (beta chain) described here comes from a study of CXCR3-negative and CXCR3-positive naive CD8 T cells. Turning to the study itself: Roughly 135 million TRB reads were obtained overall (about 1.5 +/- 0.3 million per library).

Comment on this clonotype: The antigen remains unidentified.

Germline CDR1 and CDR2: MNHEY and SMNVEV (reference sequence). The CDR3 has 16 amino acids. Study results and limitations: Cryopreservation partially lowered CXCR3 expression, so most assays used fresh PBMCs. Hydrophobicity of TRB CDR3s was greater in CXCR3-positive naive cells than in CXCR3-negative naive cells. The authors found comparable surface CD5 between naive subsets and inferred TCR strength from TRB CDR3 properties. Both naive subsets, CXCR3-negative and CXCR3-positive, displayed similar TRBV-TRBJ usage, unlike memory cells.

TRB cDNA was prepared as libraries by UMI-labeled 5' RACE. TCRdb reprocessed the 5' RACE reads and stores each CDR3 protein as one record, lacking DNA. The sample's table shows tens of thousands of distinct CDR3 sequences. The chain has TRBV27 and TRBJ2-1. This clonotype was sampled from a human donor in good health. Some clones in this sample may be carry-over from other donors' samples. Sequencing was done on a sample of naive CXCR3+ CD8+ T cells from blood. As to subset: CD45RO-CCR7+CD27+CD95- naive CD8+ T cells expressing CXCR3 (TNR3+). This chain's CDR3 is CASSFYDRASYNEQFF.